This T cell receptor (beta chain) was sequenced in a study of metastatic and nonmetastatic thyroid tumors. Study details: Across peripheral blood and tumor or nodule tissue samples taken from malignant and benign thyroid patients, the repertoires were compared with one another. General observations from the study: When malignant thyroid tumors were compared with benign nodules, TCR beta diversity was reportedly significantly higher in the malignant tumors. This held in both blood and tumor samples.

This clone was seen ten or more times. What it recognizes is unknown. Every patient underwent thyroid surgery untreated. In germline, CDR1 is SGHRS, CDR2 YFSETQ. V lost 0 bases, J lost 7 bases, and 7 bases stayed unmatched. The CDR3 is 14 amino acids. Per the study methods: Building a distant-metastasis classifier for papillary thyroid cancer drew on CDR3 differences across clinicopathological groups. TCRdb redid the clone calls on the PCR reads using MiXCR. Clone size and V and J calls follow TCRdb, not the original study. The sample has about 48,000 clones, approximately 20% seen once; the top ten hold roughly 3.8%.

The chain has TRBV5-1 and TRBJ2-7, with TRBD1 matching 7 bases. The sequenced material came from blood. The source of this sequence is a male donor with papillary thyroid cancer or a benign thyroid nodule (not recorded which). Some clones in this sample may be carry-over from other donors' samples. CDR3 DNA: TGCGCCAGCAGCTTGGGACAGGGAAATGAAGAGCAGTACTTC. Encoded protein: CASSLGQGNEEQYF.